Below, 22 T cell receptor beta chains from the same sample are listed, as sequenced in a study of blood T cell repertoires in COVID-19. Measured with immunoSEQ multiplex PCR; TCRdb has only the in-frame clones, and not every one. The sample shows about 30,000 clones, 65% to 85% of them seen only once. The sample comprised peripheral blood. The receptors stem from a man between 70 and 80 years old with COVID-19, enrolled during active disease.

This clone has only one observation. The gene calls are TRBV6-6 and TRBJ2-7, with 7 positions matching TRBD1. Per germline, CDR1 MNHNY and CDR2 SVGAGI (reference sequence). V was pared by 8 bases and J by 5 bases, with 6 bases of the junction left unmatched. This CDR3 spans 12 amino acids. The CDR3: CASRQGSHEQYF. The CDR3 DNA reads TGTGCCAGCCGACAGGGTTCCCACGAGCAGTACTTC.

The rearrangement uses TRBV20-1 and TRBJ2-4; TRBD1 matches 9 bases. The V gene end was trimmed by 3 bases and the J gene end by 6 bases; junction bases not matched to a gene: 6. CDR1 and CDR2 (germline): DFQATT, SNEGSKA (reference sequence). This CDR3 contains 14 residues. CDR3 sequence (DNA): TGCAGTGCTAGTTTCGGACAGGGGACAAACATTCAGTACTTC. Protein: CSASFGQGTNIQYF.

V and J are TRBV19 and TRBJ1-5, with 7 bases that match TRBD1. CDR3 length equals 14 residues. The trim removed 4 bases at V and 5 bases at J, leaving 5 bases unmatched. The germline CDR1 and CDR2 sequences are LNHDA and SQIVND (reference sequence). This chain's CDR3 is CASSTGTDYQPQHF. CDR3 in DNA: TGTGCCAGTAGTACCGGGACAGATTATCAGCCCCAGCATTTT.

The CDR3 loop is CASGPRDSYNEQFF. The CDR3 DNA reads as TGTGCCAGCGGCCCCCGGGACTCCTACAATGAGCAGTTCTTC. This chain uses TRBV7-2 with TRBJ2-1; weak D call: TRBD2 (5 bases). The CDR3 has 14 residues. With 8 bases removed from V and 0 bases from J, the gap between germline ends came to 11 bases. In germline, CDR1 is SGHTA, CDR2 FQGNSA.

In this sample, this clone turned up a few times. The chain carries TRBV15 and TRBJ1-4; D call uncertain. Trimming shortened V by 0 bases and J by 4 bases, and 9 bases separated the two germline ends. CDR3 length equals 15 residues. Germline-derived CDR1 and CDR2 are LNHNV and YYDKDF (reference sequence). The CDR3 region is CATSRENLLNEKLFF. CDR3 nucleotide sequence: TGTGCCACCAGCAGAGAGAATTTACTTAATGAAAAACTGTTTTTT.

J is TRBJ2-7 and V is TRBV10-3, with 11 bases lining up with TRBD2. CDR1 and CDR2 (germline): ENHRY, SYGVKD. The CDR3 contains 16 residues. V lost 4 bases to trimming and J lost 3 bases; unmatched junction nucleotides: 8. CDR3 residues: CAISGGSGGEYYEQYF. In nucleotides, the CDR3 is TGTGCCATCAGTGGAGGTAGCGGGGGGGAATACTACGAGCAGTACTTC.

J is TRBJ2-1 and V is TRBV12-3 or TRBV12-4, with unresolved D. V dropped 6 bases and J dropped 8 bases, with 8 bases sitting between them. This CDR3 is built from 11 residues. CDR3 in DNA: TGTGCCAGCAGGGTAGAGTATGAGCAGTTCTTC. This gives the protein CASRVEYEQFF.

Turning to this clone: At one end the junction does not follow the germline gene, possibly because of a read error. The chain uses TRBV6-2 or TRBV6-3 and TRBJ1-2; 7 nucleotides align to TRBD1. This CDR3 comprises 14 residues. Germline lookup yields CDR1 MNHEY and CDR2 SVGEGT. The CDR3 DNA sequence: TGTGCCAGCACTTACCCACAGGGGAACTATGGCTACACCTTC. Protein sequence: CASTYPQGNYGYTF.

V usage is TRBV3-1 (or the pseudogene TRBV3-2) and J usage is TRBJ2-1; D remains ambiguous. Trimming pared 7 bases from V and 6 bases from J, leaving 22 bases between. From germline, CDR1 is LGHDT and CDR2 YNNKEL (reference sequence). The CDR3 runs 16 residues. CDR3 sequence reads: CASNPGAVLVGNEQFF. For the CDR3, the DNA is TGTGCCAGCAACCCCGGCGCGGTGTTAGTCGGCAATGAGCAGTTCTTC.

This chain links TRBV3-1 (or the pseudogene TRBV3-2) with TRBJ1-3; D remains ambiguous. Germline lookup yields CDR1 LGHDT and CDR2 YNNKEL (reference sequence). CDR3 size: 15 residues. V was clipped by 4 bases and J by 0 bases, with 10 bases between them. The CDR3 here is CASSPGGISGNTIYF. DNA of the CDR3: TGTGCCAGCAGCCCGGGAGGTATCTCTGGAAACACCATATATTTT.

On this clone: An end of the junction differs from the germline gene, which may be a read error. The V call is TRBV7-7, the J call TRBJ1-1; D possibly corresponds to TRBD1 (5 bases). The germline gives CDR1 SSHAT, CDR2 FNYEAQ (reference sequence). This CDR3 is 13 amino acids long. For the CDR3, the DNA is TGTGCTAGCAGCTTAGCGGCAGGGACTGAAGCTTTCTTT. It encodes CASSLAAGTEAFF.

The chain links TRBV18 to TRBJ2-1; D gene unclear. This CDR3 spans 12 amino acids. Looked up from germline, CDR1 is KGHSH and CDR2 is LQKENI. V dropped 6 bases and J dropped 5 bases, with 8 bases sitting between them. CDR3 sequence: CASSPQDNEQFF. CDR3 sequence (DNA): TGTGCCAGCTCCCCCCAGGACAATGAGCAGTTCTTC. The whole variable domain, filled in from reference TRBV18 and TRBJ2-1, reads NAGVMQNPRHLVRRRGQEARLRCSPMKGHSHVYWYRQLPEEGLKFMVYLQKENIIDESGMPKERFSAEFPKEGPSILRIQQVVRGDSAAYFCASSPQDNEQFFGPGTRLTVL.

This clone came up once. The chain employs TRBV5-4 and TRBJ2-3; 11 bases fit TRBD2. The CDR3 extends over 15 amino acids. J was trimmed by 5 bases and V by 2 bases; bases with no gene match: 4. Germline V gene lookup returns CDR1 SGHNT and CDR2 YYREEE (reference sequence). The CDR3 loop is CASSLLAGEGDTQYF. CDR3 coding DNA: TGTGCCAGCAGCTTACTAGCGGGAGAGGGAGATACGCAGTATTTT.

The CDR3 is CASSQRGGGYSPLHF. The CDR3 coding sequence is TGTGCCAGCAGCCAACGGGGCGGGGGATACTCACCCCTCCACTTT. V usage is TRBV27 and J usage is TRBJ1-6, with D possibly TRBD1 on 5 matching bases. V was trimmed by 6 bases and J by 10 bases, leaving 19 bases between them. Germline CDR1 is MNHEY and CDR2 is SMNVEV (reference sequence). The CDR3 loop spans 15 amino acids.

This clone appeared a single time. The chain joins TRBV19 to TRBJ1-5; 7 nucleotides match TRBD1. Germline values: CDR1 LNHDA, CDR2 SQIVND (reference sequence). Trimming at V came to 5 bases and at J to 4 bases, leaving 5 bases not matched to a gene. The CDR3 loop spans 14 amino acids. The CDR3 here is CASSLRTGNQPQHF. The CDR3 DNA is TGTGCCAGTAGTCTGAGGACAGGAAATCAGCCCCAGCATTTT.

This clone has a single count. The chain has TRBV6-2 or TRBV6-3 and TRBJ1-1; no definite D call. Trimming removed 0 bases from V and 1 base from J, with 21 bases in between. The CDR3 has 19 residues. Looked up from germline, CDR1 is MNHEY and CDR2 is SVGEGT. CDR3 sequence: CASSYSILSGLGRNTEAFF. The CDR3 coding sequence is TGTGCCAGCAGTTACTCGATTTTATCCGGGTTAGGTCGGAACACTGAAGCTTTCTTT.

The V and J genes are TRBV7-3 and TRBJ2-2; 7 positions match TRBD1. CDR1 is SGHTA, CDR2 FQGTGA, per germline. The CDR3 length is 17 residues. With V trimmed by 5 bases and J by 0 bases, 9 bases remained unmatched. The CDR3: CASSPDPGTANTGELFF. CDR3 nucleotides: TGTGCCAGCAGCCCCGACCCCGGGACAGCGAACACCGGGGAGCTGTTTTTT.

The CDR3 nucleotides read TGCGCCAGCAGTCGGGAGGCTAGCACAGATACGCAGTATTTT. Translated, it gives CASSREASTDTQYF. The chain carries TRBV5-1 and TRBJ2-3, with TRBD2 identical over 7 bases. CDR1 is SGHRS, CDR2 YFSETQ, per germline. The CDR3 loop spans 14 amino acids. The J segment lost 0 bases and the V segment lost 5 bases, leaving 3 bases of the junction unmatched.

The table lists this clone with a few counts. The chain couples TRBV5-1 to TRBJ1-2; the D is unclear. V was trimmed by 6 bases and J by 8 bases, leaving 23 bases between them. CDR1 and CDR2 (germline): SGHRS, YFSETQ. This CDR3 is 15 amino acids long. In nucleotides, the CDR3 is TGCGCCAGCACCCTAACTTCTGACCTTGCGGGGGGCTACACCTTC. Translation: CASTLTSDLAGGYTF.

V usage is TRBV11-2 and J usage is TRBJ2-7; D is unresolved. With 0 bases removed from V and 2 bases from J, the gap between germline ends came to 5 bases. Germline loops: CDR1 SGHAT, CDR2 FQNNGV. The CDR3 contains 13 residues. Here the CDR3 DNA reads TGTGCCAGCAGCTTAGATCTTGCCTACGAGCAGTACTTC. Translating gives CASSLDLAYEQYF. The entire variable domain, with the rest obtained from reference TRBV11-2 and TRBJ2-7, is as follows: EAGVAQSPRYKIIEKRQSVAFWCNPISGHATLYWYQQILGQGPKLLIQFQNNGVVDDSQLPKDRFSAERLKGVDSTLKIQPAKLEDSAVYLCASSLDLAYEQYFGPGTRLTVT.

DNA of the CDR3: TGCAGCGTTGAAGATCTTCAGGGGACTGAAGCTTTCTTT. Protein sequence: CSVEDLQGTEAFF. This chain connects TRBV29-1 to TRBJ1-1, with D perhaps matching TRBD1 (6 bases). The CDR3 length is 13 residues. CDR1 and CDR2 from the germline V gene are SQVTM and ANQGSEA. Trimming removed 0 bases at V and 5 bases at J, with 10 bases between.

In nucleotides, the CDR3 is TGTGCCAGCAGTTCCCACTACGAGCAGTACTTC. This translates into CASSSHYEQYF. This chain links TRBV27 with TRBJ2-7; D gene uncertain. Germline CDR1 reads MNHEY; CDR2 reads SMNVEV (reference sequence). This CDR3 has 11 residues. Trimming cost V 4 bases and J 3 bases, with 4 bases left between them.